These 20 T cell receptor beta chains were sequenced from one sample in a study of shared clonotypes between healthy human individuals. CD45RO negativity and positive selection for CCR7 defined naive CD8 cells, a population that excluded terminally differentiated effector memory CD45RA+ cells. Clones were sequenced by immunoSEQ multiplex PCR, and TCRdb holds only the in-frame ones, with some missing. In the table there are around 2,100,000 clones, approximately 94% of which are singletons. Specimen: naive CD8+ T cells sorted from blood. These receptors were obtained from a man aged 18 to 35 in good health.

This sequence joins TRBV15 and TRBJ1-1; 7 bases are a match to TRBD1. The CDR3 loop spans 13 amino acids. Germline V gives CDR1 LNHNV, CDR2 YYDKDF (reference sequence). With 3 bases clipped from V and 7 bases from J, the junction kept 5 bases outside the gene matches. In DNA form, the CDR3 reads TGTGCCACCAGCAGGGCTCCAGGGGGTGAAGCTTTCTTT. Amino acid sequence: CATSRAPGGEAFF.

The sample holds one count of this clone. The chain couples TRBV7-9 to TRBJ2-5, with TRBD1 identical over 7 bases. V was clipped by 5 bases and J by 0 bases; unmatched bases: 3. The V gene's germline CDR1 is SEHNR and CDR2 FQNEAQ (reference sequence). The CDR3 runs to 14 residues. In nucleotides, the CDR3 is TGTGCCAGCAGCAGAGACAGGGACCAAGAGACCCAGTACTTC. Protein sequence: CASSRDRDQETQYF.

The chain is built from TRBV27 and TRBJ2-1, with 12 bases lining up with TRBD2. Germline CDR1 reads MNHEY; CDR2 reads SMNVEV (reference sequence). V lost 7 bases to trimming and J lost 9 bases; unmatched junction nucleotides: 10. The CDR3 spans 15 residues. This chain's CDR3 is CASTPLAGGIGEQFF. Here the CDR3 DNA reads TGTGCCAGCACCCCTCTAGCGGGAGGGATAGGTGAGCAGTTCTTC.

DNA for the CDR3: TGTGCCAGCAGTTTATCGGCCCCCGGGACAGGGTTGTACGAGCAGTACTTC. It yields the protein CASSLSAPGTGLYEQYF. The chain joins TRBV27 to TRBJ2-7, with TRBD1 matching over 9 bases. V lost 0 bases and J lost 4; bases outside the gene matches: 10. The germline V gene encodes CDR1 MNHEY and CDR2 SMNVEV (reference sequence). The CDR3 runs to 17 residues.

V is TRBV27 and J is TRBJ2-3; 8 bases are shared with TRBD2. Trimming removed 4 bases from V and 6 bases from J; junction bases left unmatched: 6. CDR1 is MNHEY and CDR2 is SMNVEV in the germline V gene (reference sequence). The length of the CDR3 is 14 residues. CDR3 sequence: CASSSGLASDTQYF. The CDR3, as DNA: TGTGCCAGCAGTTCCGGACTAGCCAGCGATACGCAGTATTTT.

This chain joins TRBV30 and TRBJ1-1, with D maybe TRBD1 (6 bases). The germline gives CDR1 GTSNPN, CDR2 SVGIG (reference sequence). CDR3 length: 15 residues. Deletions cut 0 bases from V and 1 base from J, with 12 bases between. CDR3 residues: CAWSVIGTPNTEAFF. CDR3 DNA sequence: TGTGCCTGGAGTGTAATTGGGACACCGAACACTGAAGCTTTCTTT.

The chain recombines TRBV5-5 with TRBJ1-5; D is uncertain. This CDR3 spans 13 amino acids. Germline CDR1 and CDR2: SGHKS and YYEKEE (reference sequence). V lost 0 bases and J 5 bases, leaving 6 bases between the germline ends. CDR3 in DNA: TGTGCCAGCAGCTTGGCTCAGCATCAGCCCCAGCATTTT. It is translated as CASSLAQHQPQHF.

The chain links TRBV4-3 to TRBJ2-7, with no clear D. V was shortened by 0 bases and J by 3 bases, with 15 bases between the two germline ends. Per the germline V gene, CDR1 is LGHNA and CDR2 is YSLEER. This CDR3 contains 16 residues. CDR3 region: CASSQDHAPTFYEQYF. CDR3 in DNA: TGCGCCAGCAGCCAAGATCACGCTCCTACTTTCTACGAGCAGTACTTC.

As to this clone: The identical CDR3 is also encoded by other nucleotide sequences in the sample. The chain carries TRBV30 and TRBJ2-7; 11 bases are a match to TRBD1. CDR1 and CDR2 (germline): GTSNPN, SVGIG (reference sequence). CDR3 size: 14 residues. After removal of 0 bases from V and 3 bases from J, the junction contained 1 base not matched to a gene. Here the CDR3 reads CAWSVGTGGYEQYF. CDR3 DNA: TGTGCCTGGAGTGTGGGGACAGGGGGCTACGAGCAGTACTTC.

This clone was seen a handful of times. V and J are TRBV4-1 and TRBJ1-1; the match to TRBD1 covers 7 bases. The CDR3 has 15 residues. Germline V gene data show CDR1 as MGHRA and CDR2 as YSYEKL. V shed 0 bases, J shed 3 bases, and the junction held 4 bases outside the gene matches. For the CDR3, the DNA is TGCGCCAGCAGCCAAGATCAGGGACAGTACACTGAAGCTTTCTTT. Translating gives CASSQDQGQYTEAFF.

V gene TRBV11-2 combines with J gene TRBJ2-3; TRBD2 is a possible D gene (5 bases). The CDR3 length is 14 residues. Trimming shortened V by 4 bases and J by 2 bases, and 10 bases separated the two germline ends. Germline V lookup: CDR1 SGHAT, CDR2 FQNNGV. The CDR3, as DNA: TGTGCCAGCAGCTATGGACTTTCCACAGATACGCAGTATTTT. The encoded protein is CASSYGLSTDTQYF.

The rearrangement joins TRBV27 to TRBJ1-6; D is unresolved. The CDR3 covers 12 residues. CDR1 is MNHEY, CDR2 SMNVEV, per germline (reference sequence). Trimming removed 4 bases at V and 6 bases at J, with 4 bases between. This chain's CDR3 is CASSSFNSPLHF. For the CDR3, the DNA is TGTGCCAGCAGTTCGTTTAATTCACCCCTCCACTTT.

This rearrangement joins TRBV7-9 to TRBJ2-1, with D perhaps TRBD1 or TRBD2 (5 bases each). V gave up 7 bases and J gave up 7 bases, with 11 bases separating them. In germline, CDR1 is SEHNR, CDR2 FQNEAQ (reference sequence). This CDR3 region has 12 residues. CDR3 region: CASTAGANEQFF. The CDR3 DNA follows: TGTGCCAGCACTGCCGGGGCAAATGAGCAGTTCTTC.

The rearrangement uses TRBV6-5 and TRBJ2-3; TRBD1 agrees at 9 bases. The V gene's germline CDR1 is MNHEY and CDR2 SVGAGI. V lost 0 bases and J lost 5; bases outside the gene matches: 6. The CDR3 loop spans 16 amino acids. In nucleotides, the CDR3 is TGTGCCAGCAGTTACTCGGCTGGGACAGGGATAGATACGCAGTATTTT. Amino acids: CASSYSAGTGIDTQYF.

The V and J genes are TRBV4-1 and TRBJ1-1, with TRBD1 matching 7 bases. Germline CDR1 is MGHRA and CDR2 is YSYEKL. V shed 4 bases, J shed 3 bases, and the junction held 11 bases outside the gene matches. The CDR3 contains 16 residues. CDR3 residues: CASSPIRQGWDTEAFF. DNA of the CDR3: TGCGCCAGCAGCCCCATCCGACAGGGCTGGGACACTGAAGCTTTCTTT.

This chain connects TRBV19 to TRBJ1-5, with TRBD1 identical over 8 bases. The junction had 4 bases not matched to a gene; V was cut back by 5 bases and J by 7 bases. Per the germline V gene, CDR1 is LNHDA and CDR2 is SQIVND (reference sequence). The CDR3 totals 13 residues. The chain's CDR3 is CASSLDRGQPQHF. In nucleotides, the CDR3 is TGTGCCAGTAGTCTCGACAGGGGACAGCCCCAGCATTTT.

The chain recombines TRBV28 with TRBJ2-7; 7 bases agree with TRBD1. The CDR3 is made up of 13 amino acids. CDR1 and CDR2 from the germline V gene are MDHEN and SYDVKM. The V and J ends lost 6 bases and 2 bases, in that order; junction bases with no gene match: 4. The CDR3 protein is CASSHGQAYEQYF. The CDR3 DNA reads as TGTGCCAGCAGCCATGGACAGGCCTACGAGCAGTACTTC.

This clone was seen a single time. The chain couples TRBV7-9 to TRBJ2-1; 11 bases agree with TRBD2. This CDR3 spans 16 amino acids. V shed 5 bases, J shed 2 bases, and the junction held 5 bases outside the gene matches. Germline values: CDR1 SEHNR, CDR2 FQNEAQ (reference sequence). The CDR3 DNA sequence: TGTGCCAGCAGCCCCCCGACTAGCGGGACCTACAATGAGCAGTTCTTC. It codes for CASSPPTSGTYNEQFF.

On this clone: The same CDR3 is also encoded by other DNA sequences in this sample. V gene TRBV7-2 combines with J gene TRBJ2-7; TRBD2 matches at 9 bases. V dropped 1 base and J dropped 2; count of bases not matched to a gene: 0. Germline V gene data show CDR1 as SGHTA and CDR2 as FQGNSA. The CDR3 extends over 14 amino acids. The CDR3 bases are TGTGCCAGCAGCTTAGGCGGGGGGGCCTACGAGCAGTACTTC. Residues: CASSLGGGAYEQYF.

V gene TRBV4-1 combines with J gene TRBJ1-1; unclear D gene. The germline CDR1 and CDR2 sequences are MGHRA and YSYEKL. Trimming took 4 bases from V and 4 from J, leaving 19 bases between them. This CDR3 has 16 amino acids. This chain's CDR3 is CASSPRADPLGTEAFF. The CDR3 DNA follows: TGCGCCAGCAGCCCCCGGGCGGATCCCTTAGGCACTGAAGCTTTCTTT.